This T cell receptor beta chain was sequenced for a study of human T cells and chemical hapten exposure (dated by TCRdb to the early 2020s). For context, the study as a whole: The libraries were sequenced as a pool, and the TCR yield per sample differed mostly because of small variations in library volumes within the pool. Peripheral blood TCR repertoire changes were tracked in vivo in alopecia patients during primary and secondary sensitization to the hapten diphenylcyclopropenone (DPC). Each blood RNA sample was used to sequence both TCR alpha and TCR beta chains.

The library was made by RACE. Instrument on record: NextSeq 500. Library preparation attached unique molecular identifiers to individual cDNA molecules for quantitative, reproducible TCR counting. The original methods were these. Samples had a median of about 90,000 TCRs, with a range from roughly 23,224 to 750,000. The Decombinator software suite was used to annotate V, J and CDR3 in the TCR reads. Every sample was subsampled to the same number of TCRs (28,000) for the PS versus PT1 abundance plots. Expanded TCRs were defined as absent before sensitization and observed at least eight times at the 2-week time point. Starting from the raw public reads, TCRdb applied fastp trimming at Q25, assembled clones with MiXCR and retained in-frame beta chains. Identical CDR3 protein sequences are pooled into one entry, listed with their most common genes and DNA. The V and J calls here are based on TCRdb, not the publication. The sample profile shows about 93,000 distinct CDR3 sequences; about 8.7% of them were found once. The ten most abundant clones make up about 3% of the sample.

Per the germline V gene, SGHAT is the CDR1 and FQNNGV is the CDR2. Its CDR3 holds 16 amino acids, cysteine through phenylalanine. Here the CDR3 DNA is all that survives: 48 bases in frame from base 1. V is cut back by 0 bases and J by 3 bases, with 4 bases in the junction unmatched. Summary of the overall study and its limitations: After repeated subsampling, the strength of the expansion versus patch-test correlation and the threshold at which it became significant changed. DPC sensitization did not change the number of TCRs with a frequency above 1 in 1000, and there was no evidence of changes in global repertoire structure.

Sample time point, as interpreted from the label and publication: healthy volunteer bleed at 2 weeks. Unfractionated whole blood was collected in Tempus Blood RNA tubes, and total RNA was extracted from that blood. As TCR sequencing controls, 4 or 5 healthy volunteers were used, with blood taken at day 0, 2 weeks and 6 weeks. Comments on this clonotype: What antigen it recognizes has not been identified. No per-base quality is available; no much larger clone lies one base away.

The clonotype comes from a female donor in good health. Some clones in this sample may be carry-over from other donors' samples. Sequenced sample: whole blood. The sequence is built from TRBV11-2 and TRBJ2-4; TRBD1 agrees with 8 junctional bases. The DNA is TGTGCCAGCAGCTTAGACCGTGACAGGGGCAAAAACATTCAGTACTTC. The translation is CASSLDRDRGKNIQYF. With the portions outside the CDR3 filled from the reference TRBV11-2 and TRBJ2-4 genes, the complete variable region becomes EAGVAQSPRYKIIEKRQSVAFWCNPISGHATLYWYQQILGQGPKLLIQFQNNGVVDDSQLPKDRFSAERLKGVDSTLKIQPAKLEDSAVYLCASSLDRDRGKNIQYFGAGTRLSVL.